This T cell receptor beta chain was documented in a study of graft-versus-host responses after intestinal transplantation. Study as a whole: Transplants given to recipients were multivisceral, liver-intestinal, or isolated intestinal. Recipients across the board were started on anti-thymocyte globulin induction, then kept on tacrolimus and steroids for around three years.

V was shortened by 0 bases and J by 0 bases, with 7 bases between the two germline ends. Germline CDR1 reads SGDLS; CDR2 reads YYNGEE. This CDR3 is built from 14 residues. As for this clone: Antigen specificity is unknown.

Study outcomes and limitations: Individuals carrying graft-donor T cell macrochimerism showed high graft-versus-host to host-versus-graft clonal ratios in allografts.

The protocol was immunoSEQ multiplex PCR, while the TCRdb copy is restricted to in-frame clones and leaves out a portion. The sample holds some 100,000 clones, just under 95% seen once. The chain recombines TRBV9 with TRBJ2-7; maybe TRBD2 (5 bases). This specimen was unstimulated CD8+ T cells sorted from spleen or lymph node cells, taken before transplant. The clonotype originates from a human donor who was the organ donor for an intestinal transplant. CDR3 nucleotide sequence: TGTGCCAGCAGCGTAGGGAGGAGCTCCTACGAGCAGTACTTC. Translation gives CASSVGRSSYEQYF.